The next 10 T cell receptor beta chains were all read from a single sample in a study of blood T cells in healthy people across ages. Primers used in a second PCR of about 7 to 12 cycles were a sample-barcoded 5' primer and a J-beta primer mix. From the 5' RACE reads, TCRdb called clonotypes with MiXCR, one entry per CDR3 protein. The table lists under 1,000,000 distinct CDR3 sequences, about 42% of them singletons. Sequenced input: blood. Receptors were obtained from an older man in good health.

With regard to this clonotype: The DNA is omitted, as the CDR3 cannot be located on it reliably, and the CDR3 follows TCRdb's listing. The rearrangement joins TRBV12-3 or TRBV12-4 to TRBJ2-7; the table's D call, TRBD1, has no DNA check behind it. The CDR3 adds up to 15 amino acids, both ends counted. This CDR3 reads CASSFGPGESYEQYF.

The rearrangement links TRBV10-3 to TRBJ1-5, with 7 positions matching TRBD1. V gave up 6 bases and J gave up 5 bases; unmatched junction bases: 10. Germline CDR1 reads ENHRY; CDR2 reads SYGVKD. CDR3 size: 15 residues. The CDR3 loop is CAIREGQDGDQPQHF. CDR3 bases: TGTGCCATCAGGGAAGGACAGGATGGAGATCAGCCCCAGCATTTT.

This clonotype has just a few counts. This chain uses TRBV4-2 with TRBJ2-1; 8 positions agree with TRBD2. V trimming: 1 base; J trimming: 8 bases; junction bases outside the gene matches: 13. Germline lookup yields CDR1 LGHNA and CDR2 YNFKEQ. The CDR3 runs 17 residues. The CDR3 spells CASSQVSPSGSFDEQFF. DNA of the CDR3: TGTGCCAGCAGCCAAGTGTCACCCAGCGGGAGTTTTGATGAGCAGTTCTTC.

The V and J genes are TRBV11-2 and TRBJ2-5; 10 nucleotides match TRBD2. CDR1 and CDR2 (germline): SGHAT, FQNNGV. CDR3 length: 16 amino acids. The V and J ends lost 0 bases and 11 bases, in that order; junction bases with no gene match: 12. The CDR3 nucleotides are TGTGCCAGCAGCTTAGATCTCCTAGCGGGAGTGTATGAGCAGTACTTC. This codes for CASSLDLLAGVYEQYF.

The chain uses TRBV6-6 and TRBJ2-3, with TRBD2 matching 9 bases. This CDR3 is built from 16 residues. Trimming removed 1 base from V and 2 bases from J; junction bases left unmatched: 4. Germline CDR1 is MNHNY and CDR2 is SVGAGI (reference sequence). CDR3 loop: CASSYLLAGNTDTQYF. The CDR3 DNA is TGTGCCAGCAGTTACTTGCTAGCGGGAAACACAGATACGCAGTATTTT.

Here the CDR3 DNA reads TGTGCCAGCAGCTCTGGGACATCTAACTATGGCTACACCTTC. It translates to CASSSGTSNYGYTF. The V and J genes are TRBV5-5 and TRBJ1-2; perhaps TRBD1 as D (6 bases). V gave up 3 bases and J gave up 0 bases, with 9 bases separating them. The length of the CDR3 is 14 residues. Germline-derived CDR1 and CDR2 are SGHKS and YYEKEE (reference sequence).

The rearrangement uses TRBV20-1 and TRBJ2-3; 9 bases are a match to TRBD2. CDR3 length: 14 residues. With 6 bases clipped from V and 7 bases from J, the junction kept 11 bases outside the gene matches. The V gene's germline CDR1 is DFQATT and CDR2 SNEGSKA (reference sequence). The CDR3 nucleotides read TGCAGTGCCTCTGTCACGAGCGGGAGGAATACGCAGTATTTT. This translates into CSASVTSGRNTQYF.

The sample holds many counts of this clonotype. This rearrangement joins TRBV12-3 or TRBV12-4 to TRBJ2-3, with TRBD1 identical over 8 bases. V dropped 6 bases and J dropped 4; count of bases not matched to a gene: 3. The CDR3 has 13 residues. This CDR3 is CASSRTGPDTQYF. CDR3 bases: TGTGCCAGCAGCCGGACAGGGCCAGATACGCAGTATTTT.

The chain has TRBV5-8 and TRBJ2-2; the match to TRBD1 covers 7 bases. The CDR3 sequence is 14 residues long. CDR1 and CDR2 from the germline V gene are SGHTS and YDEGEE. V lost 7 bases, J lost 0 bases, and 3 bases stayed unmatched. CDR3 amino acids: CASGDRANTGELFF. CDR3 nucleotides: TGTGCCAGCGGCGACAGGGCGAACACCGGGGAGCTGTTTTTT.

The gene calls are TRBV4-2 and TRBJ2-6; 13 bases fit TRBD2. From germline, CDR1 is LGHNA and CDR2 YNFKEQ. The V gene end was trimmed by 4 bases and the J gene end by 4 bases; junction bases not matched to a gene: 1. There are 16 residues in the CDR3. The CDR3 nucleotides are TGTGCCAGCAGCCCGACTAGCGGGAGGGGGGCCAACGTCCTGACTTTC. This translates into CASSPTSGRGANVLTF.